This T cell receptor (beta chain) was captured by sequencing in a study of blood T cell repertoires in COVID-19. Study summary: Specimens from acute and convalescent COVID-19 originated in the United States, Italy and Spain.

The CDR3 runs to 14 residues. Germline trimming cut 5 bases from V and 6 bases from J; bases unmatched to any gene: 7. Looked up from germline, CDR1 is LNHDA and CDR2 is SQIVND (reference sequence). Here immunoSEQ multiplex PCR was the method, and the copy in TCRdb shows in-frame clones only, minus some. This sample has more than 25,000 clones; more than 80% occur once, and the top ten carry 3.5% to 4.5%. The sample holds a few counts of this clone. The receptor comes from a human donor in a cohort sampled during active COVID-19. What was sequenced was peripheral blood. The chain couples TRBV19 to TRBJ1-5; 7 bases match TRBD1. This CDR3 is CASSEIDRAQPQHF. CDR3 DNA: TGTGCCAGTAGTGAAATAGACAGGGCTCAGCCCCAGCATTTT.